Below are 32 T cell receptor beta chains sequenced from a single sample in a study of T cell repertoires in cytomegalovirus infection. Antigen specificity for these receptors is unknown. TCRdb recomputed calls from the reads with MiXCR, one row per CDR3 protein. The profile shows approximately 310,000 distinct CDR3 sequences, about 25% of them singletons. The source was cultured PBMCs, collected from culture after CMV antigen stimulation. Source of these receptors: a human donor in good health (CMV status not recorded). Some clones in this sample may be carry-over from other donors' samples.

The chain combines TRBV5-4 with TRBJ2-7; TRBD2 matches 7 bases. The CDR3 contains 14 residues. CDR1 and CDR2 (germline): SGHNT, YYREEE (reference sequence). The J segment lost 3 bases and the V segment lost 4 bases, leaving 7 bases of the junction unmatched. CDR3 loop: CASSRPTSSYEQYF. The CDR3 region has the DNA TGTGCCAGCAGCCGACCGACTAGCAGCTACGAGCAGTACTTC.

The chain uses TRBV10-3 and TRBJ2-1, with 12 positions matching TRBD1. This CDR3 is built from 15 residues. CDR1 ENHRY and CDR2 SYGVKD come from the germline V gene. The trim removed 10 bases at V and 2 bases at J, leaving 6 bases unmatched. CDR3 sequence (DNA): TGTGCCACCAGGGGGACAGGGGGCGCCTACAATGAGCAGTTCTTC. Amino acid sequence: CATRGTGGAYNEQFF.

The chain has TRBV7-8 and TRBJ2-1, with 8 bases identical to TRBD1. Germline trimming cut 5 bases from V and 4 bases from J; bases unmatched to any gene: 10. Germline-derived CDR1 and CDR2 are SGHVS and FQNEAQ. The CDR3 runs 16 residues. In DNA form, the CDR3 reads TGTGCCAGCAGCCCCACCCGGGACAGGCAATACAATGAGCAGTTCTTC. This encodes CASSPTRDRQYNEQFF.

A few counts support this clonotype. The CDR3 is CASSLGSGKFEAFF. CDR3 coding DNA: TGTGCCAGCAGCTTGGGTTCAGGGAAGTTTGAAGCTTTCTTT. This chain uses TRBV5-6 with TRBJ1-1, with D maybe TRBD1 (5 bases). Trimming removed 0 bases from V and 7 bases from J, with 13 bases in between. The germline gives CDR1 SGHDT, CDR2 YYEEEE. The CDR3 sequence is 14 residues long.

The sample holds many counts of this clonotype. The chain carries TRBV7-2 and TRBJ2-7; 13 bases fit TRBD2. The CDR3 spans 18 residues. Germline values: CDR1 SGHTA, CDR2 FQGNSA. Unmatched junction bases numbered 7, after V lost 1 base and J lost 1 base. CDR3 nucleotide sequence: TGTGCCAGCAGCTTAGTGGGGGCGGGACTAGCGGGATCCTACGAGCAGTACTTC. Translating gives CASSLVGAGLAGSYEQYF. The complete variable domain, with remaining parts taken from reference TRBV7-2 and TRBJ2-7, reads GAGVSQSPSNKVTEKGKDVELRCDPISGHTALYWYRQSLGQGLEFLIYFQGNSAPDKSGLPSDRFSAERTGGSVSTLTIQRTQQEDSAVYLCASSLVGAGLAGSYEQYFGPGTRLTVT.

In this sample, this clonotype turned up many times. This chain links TRBV28 with TRBJ2-5; weak D call: TRBD2 (5 bases). Trimming removed 6 bases from V and 0 bases from J, with 14 bases in between. CDR3 length: 15 residues. From germline, CDR1 is MDHEN and CDR2 SYDVKM. The CDR3 nucleotides read TGTGCCAGCAGGGGAGCGCGGAGGTACCAAGAGACCCAGTACTTC. Translated: CASRGARRYQETQYF.

Regarding this clonotype: A much larger clone lies one base from this, so it may be a read error. The CDR3 DNA reads TGTGCCAGCAGGGGACTGTACACTGAAGCTTTCTTT. Protein sequence: CASRGLYTEAFF. This chain connects TRBV6-8 to TRBJ1-1, with D possibly TRBD1 on 5 matching bases. The V gene lost 6 bases and the J gene lost 3 bases, with 8 bases spanning the gap. Germline V gene sequence: CDR1 MNHGY, CDR2 SAAAGT. The CDR3 is 12 residues long.

The chain couples TRBV28 to TRBJ1-1; D might be TRBD1 (5 bases). The CDR3 totals 16 residues. V was cut by 5 bases and J by 3 bases, with 19 bases left in between. Germline CDR1 and CDR2: MDHEN and SYDVKM. The CDR3 loop reads CASSTRKPGLHTEAFF. The CDR3 nucleotides are TGTGCCAGCAGTACCCGGAAACCAGGGTTACACACTGAAGCTTTCTTT. The entire variable domain, with the rest obtained from reference TRBV28 and TRBJ1-1, is as follows: DVKVTQSSRYLVKRTGEKVFLECVQDMDHENMFWYRQDPGLGLRLIYFSYDVKMKEKGDIPEGYSVSREKKERFSLILESASTNQTSMYLCASSTRKPGLHTEAFFGQGTRLTVV.

The chain couples TRBV11-2 to TRBJ2-1; 7 nucleotides line up with TRBD1. Germline V gene lookup returns CDR1 SGHAT and CDR2 FQNNGV. This CDR3 spans 14 amino acids. Germline trimming cut 4 bases from V and 3 bases from J; bases unmatched to any gene: 3. The CDR3 DNA reads as TGTGCCAGCAGCTCAGACAGGGACTACAATGAGCAGTTCTTC. Its translation is CASSSDRDYNEQFF.

The sample holds one count of this clonotype. The chain links TRBV5-6 to TRBJ1-1; maybe TRBD1 (5 bases). This CDR3 is 14 amino acids long. With 1 base removed from V and 3 bases from J, the gap between germline ends came to 10 bases. Germline CDR1 reads SGHDT; CDR2 reads YYEEEE. This CDR3 reads CASSLSRGYTEAFF. In nucleotides, the CDR3 is TGTGCCAGCAGCTTGAGTCGGGGGTACACTGAAGCTTTCTTT.

The chain couples TRBV6-2 or TRBV6-3 to TRBJ2-7; D possibly corresponds to TRBD1 (6 bases). Germline CDR1 reads MNHEY; CDR2 reads SVGEGT. The CDR3 extends over 14 amino acids. V lost 5 bases, J lost 0 bases, and 11 bases lay in between. The CDR3 coding sequence is TGTGCCAGCAGTATTGGACAGAGCTCCTACGAGCAGTACGTC. It yields the protein CASSIGQSSYEQYV.

The V call is TRBV11-2, the J call TRBJ1-5, with TRBD1 as a possible D gene (6 bases). CDR1 is SGHAT and CDR2 is FQNNGV in the germline V gene. The CDR3 spans 16 residues. V was cut by 5 bases and J by 1 base, with 15 bases left in between. The CDR3 nucleotides read TGTGCCAGCAGCCGTATGGGGGGGGGCAGCAATCAGCCCCAGCATTTT. This codes for CASSRMGGGSNQPQHF.

This clonotype has just a few counts. This chain joins TRBV6-2 or TRBV6-3 and TRBJ2-1; D uncertain. Germline V gives CDR1 MNHEY, CDR2 SVGEGT. The CDR3 sequence is 11 residues long. V dropped 4 bases and J dropped 10 bases, with 8 bases sitting between them. The CDR3 here is CASSSTREQFF. CDR3 nucleotides: TGTGCCAGCAGTTCGACGAGGGAGCAGTTCTTC.

In its sample, this clonotype was seen a few times. V is TRBV7-6 and J is TRBJ2-3, with 11 positions matching TRBD2. The trim removed 3 bases at V and 6 bases at J, leaving 8 bases unmatched. This CDR3 region has 16 residues. Per the germline V gene, CDR1 is SGHVS and CDR2 is FNYEAQ. The CDR3 DNA is TGTGCCAGCAGCTTCGGACTAGCGGGCAGGGGGGATACGCAGTATTTT. Protein product: CASSFGLAGRGDTQYF. Full variable domain (rest looked up from reference TRBV7-6 and TRBJ2-3): GAGVSQSPRYKVTKRGQDVALRCDPISGHVSLYWYRQALGQGPEFLTYFNYEAQQDKSGLPNDRFSAERPEGSISTLTIQRTEQRDSAMYRCASSFGLAGRGDTQYFGPGTRLTVL.

The rearrangement links TRBV19 to TRBJ1-5; D perhaps matches TRBD1 (5 bases). Germline V lookup: CDR1 LNHDA, CDR2 SQIVND (reference sequence). Deletions cut 2 bases from V and 8 bases from J, with 13 bases between. The CDR3 covers 14 residues. The CDR3 region is CASSIQGGEKPQHF. In DNA form, the CDR3 reads TGTGCCAGTAGTATACAGGGCGGGGAAAAGCCCCAGCATTTT.

This clonotype has just a few counts. The rearrangement links TRBV7-2 to TRBJ1-2; no firm D call. The CDR3 extends over 13 amino acids. V was cut by 7 bases and J by 4 bases, with 13 bases left in between. The germline CDR1 and CDR2 sequences are SGHTA and FQGNSA. CDR3 region: CASTMDGFYGYTF. The DNA of the CDR3 is TGTGCCAGCACTATGGATGGATTCTATGGCTACACCTTC. The complete variable domain, with remaining parts taken from reference TRBV7-2 and TRBJ1-2, reads GAGVSQSPSNKVTEKGKDVELRCDPISGHTALYWYRQSLGQGLEFLIYFQGNSAPDKSGLPSDRFSAERTGGSVSTLTIQRTQQEDSAVYLCASTMDGFYGYTFGSGTRLTVV.

This clonotype showed up just a few times. The chain has TRBV28 and TRBJ2-7, with 7 bases that match TRBD2. The CDR3 has 14 residues. V dropped 8 bases and J dropped 0; count of bases not matched to a gene: 7. Germline V gene sequence: CDR1 MDHEN, CDR2 SYDVKM. Written as DNA, the CDR3 is TGTGCCAGCGTCCGGGGCGGGAGCTCCTACGAGCAGTACTTC. Translation: CASVRGGSSYEQYF.

This sequence joins TRBV19 and TRBJ1-2; 7 bases agree with TRBD1. Germline CDR1 is LNHDA and CDR2 is SQIVND (reference sequence). The V segment lost 10 bases and the J segment 4 bases; nucleotides outside the gene matches: 6. The CDR3 loop spans 12 amino acids. CDR3 amino acids: CATKGQTYGYTF. DNA of the CDR3: TGTGCCACGAAGGGACAGACCTATGGCTACACCTTC.

The gene calls are TRBV6-2 or TRBV6-3 and TRBJ2-1; 11 bases align to TRBD2. J lost 3 bases, V lost 2 bases, and 3 bases had no gene match. Germline-derived CDR1 and CDR2 are MNHEY and SVGEGT. The CDR3 has 16 amino acids. This CDR3 is CASSYPTSGGYNEQFF. The CDR3 coding sequence is TGTGCCAGCAGTTACCCCACTAGCGGGGGCTACAATGAGCAGTTCTTC.

V usage is TRBV2 and J usage is TRBJ2-2; D call uncertain. V lost 4 bases and J 3 bases, leaving 6 bases between the germline ends. Germline CDR1 reads SNHLY; CDR2 reads FYNNEI. The CDR3 extends over 13 amino acids. The DNA for the CDR3 is TGTGCCAGCAGTGTAGAATACACCGGGGAGCTGTTTTTT. Protein product: CASSVEYTGELFF.

Only a few counts were recorded for this clonotype. The V and J genes are TRBV10-2 and TRBJ1-1; no definite D call. Trimming pared 4 bases from V and 5 bases from J, leaving 17 bases between. The CDR3 is made up of 15 amino acids. Germline lookup yields CDR1 WSHSY and CDR2 SAAADI. The CDR3 here is CASSVRSLTGTEAFF. The CDR3 coding sequence is TGCGCCAGCAGTGTGAGGTCACTCACGGGGACTGAAGCTTTCTTT.

This clonotype was seen a few times. V and J are TRBV5-6 and TRBJ2-1, with D perhaps matching TRBD1 or TRBD2 (6 bases each). The germline CDR1 and CDR2 sequences are SGHDT and YYEEEE. The V end lost 4 bases, the J end lost 5 bases, and 16 bases lay between the germline ends. This CDR3 is built from 15 residues. CDR3 loop: CASSKQGGGNNEQFF. Written as DNA, the CDR3 is TGTGCCAGCAGCAAACAGGGAGGTGGGAACAATGAGCAGTTCTTC.

The V call is TRBV7-6, the J call TRBJ1-1; 8 nucleotides line up with TRBD1. This CDR3 has 15 residues. In germline, CDR1 is SGHVS, CDR2 FNYEAQ. Trimming removed 6 bases from V and 4 bases from J; junction bases left unmatched: 10. The CDR3 protein is CASRLIGQGGTEAFF. The DNA for the CDR3 is TGTGCCAGCAGACTCATCGGACAGGGAGGCACTGAAGCTTTCTTT.

This chain connects TRBV10-3 to TRBJ1-5; D not resolved. Per germline, CDR1 ENHRY and CDR2 SYGVKD. Between the trimmed V and J ends, which lost 2 bases and 7 bases, there was a span of 6 bases. The CDR3 is 12 residues long. In nucleotides, the CDR3 is TGTGCCATCAGTGAGCCGGGACAGCCCCAGCATTTT. Amino acid sequence: CAISEPGQPQHF.

The V call is TRBV28, the J call TRBJ2-2; D not resolved. Germline CDR1 reads MDHEN; CDR2 reads SYDVKM. The V end lost 5 bases, the J end lost 6 bases, and 10 bases lay between the germline ends. CDR3 size: 13 residues. CDR3 in DNA: TGTGCCAGCAGTCCAGGAATAGCCGGGGAGCTGTTTTTT. Amino acid sequence: CASSPGIAGELFF.

About this clonotype itself: The germline gene is not matched at one end of the junction; a read error may be the cause. This chain joins TRBV7-7 and TRBJ2-1; possibly TRBD2 for D (6 bases). The CDR3 runs to 15 residues. Looked up from germline, CDR1 is SSHAT and CDR2 is FNYEAQ (reference sequence). The CDR3 bases are TGTGCTAGCAGCTTAGAGTTGACTAGAGGCAATGAGCAGTTCTTC. Translated: CASSLELTRGNEQFF.

This clonotype appeared many times. The V call is TRBV7-9, the J call TRBJ2-3; either TRBD1 or TRBD2 may supply D (6 bases each). The CDR3 is 13 amino acids. CDR1 is SEHNR and CDR2 is FQNEAQ in the germline V gene (reference sequence). Between the trimmed V and J ends, which lost 5 bases and 4 bases, there was a span of 10 bases. The CDR3 DNA is TGTGCCAGCAGCGACCGGGGGCCAGATACGCAGTATTTT. It translates to CASSDRGPDTQYF.

This clonotype has a single count. The V gene is TRBV9, the J gene TRBJ2-3; D is undetermined. Germline V gene sequence: CDR1 SGDLS, CDR2 YYNGEE. CDR3 size: 14 residues. The V end was cut by 1 base, the J end by 2 bases, with 8 bases between. Written as DNA, the CDR3 is TGTGCCAGCAGCGTATTCCCTTCCACAGATACGCAGTATTTT. It translates to CASSVFPSTDTQYF.

This clonotype occurred a few times. The chain uses TRBV7-6 and TRBJ2-6; 8 bases are shared with TRBD1. The CDR3 loop spans 16 amino acids. The V gene's germline CDR1 is SGHVS and CDR2 FNYEAQ. Trimming cost V 9 bases and J 4 bases; bases outside gene matches: 11. The CDR3 region has the DNA TGTGCCAGTACCCCCAGGGGGCTAGGAGGGGCCAACGTCCTGACTTTC. Translation gives CASTPRGLGGANVLTF.

This clonotype was found a few times. The rearrangement joins TRBV20-1 to TRBJ1-6; TRBD1 might be the D (5 bases). The V end lost 2 bases, the J end lost 7 bases, and 6 bases lay between the germline ends. This CDR3 spans 12 amino acids. Germline-derived CDR1 and CDR2 are DFQATT and SNEGSKA (reference sequence). The CDR3 spells CSARQGNSPLHF. The CDR3 coding sequence is TGCAGTGCTAGACAGGGCAATTCACCCCTCCACTTT.

This clonotype appeared many times. V gene TRBV7-2 combines with J gene TRBJ2-1; the D gene is possibly TRBD2 (5 bases). V was cut by 0 bases and J by 3 bases, with 6 bases left in between. The length of the CDR3 is 14 residues. CDR1 is SGHTA, CDR2 FQGNSA, per germline. CDR3 residues: CASSLAGVYNEQFF. The DNA of the CDR3 is TGTGCCAGCAGCTTAGCGGGAGTCTACAATGAGCAGTTCTTC.

The genes are TRBV19 and TRBJ2-1; 13 bases fit TRBD2. CDR3 length equals 16 residues. Germline V gene data show CDR1 as LNHDA and CDR2 as SQIVND (reference sequence). After removal of 7 bases from V and 9 bases from J, the junction contained 12 bases not matched to a gene. The CDR3 region has the DNA TGTGCCAGTAAAGGACTAGCGGGAGTGGCTCGGGGTGAGCAGTTCTTC. This encodes CASKGLAGVARGEQFF.